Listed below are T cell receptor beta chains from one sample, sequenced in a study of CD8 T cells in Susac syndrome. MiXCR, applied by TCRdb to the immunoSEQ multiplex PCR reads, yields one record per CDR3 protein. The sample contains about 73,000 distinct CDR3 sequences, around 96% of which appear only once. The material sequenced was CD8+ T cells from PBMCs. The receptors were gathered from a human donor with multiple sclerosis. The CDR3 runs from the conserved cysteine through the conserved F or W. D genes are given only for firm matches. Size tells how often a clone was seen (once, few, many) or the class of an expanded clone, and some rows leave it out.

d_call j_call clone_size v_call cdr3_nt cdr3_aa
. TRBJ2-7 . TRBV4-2 TGTGCCAGCAGCCAAGCCCTAGTCAGCGAGCAGTACTTC CASSQALVSEQYF
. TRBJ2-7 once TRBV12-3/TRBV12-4 TGTGCCAGCAGTTCCGACCCGGTGAGGGAGCAGTACTTC CASSSDPVREQYF
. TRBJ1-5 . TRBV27 TGTGCCAGCAGTCCCGCAGCAGGGATTCAGCCCCAGCATTTT CASSPAAGIQPQHF
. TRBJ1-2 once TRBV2 TGTGCCGGCGTGGGTGGGGGAGGCTACACCTTC CAGVGGGGYTF
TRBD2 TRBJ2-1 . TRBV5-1 TGCGCCAGCAGCTTGGCTGCGGGGGGGGGTAATGAGCAGTTCTTC CASSLAAGGGNEQFF
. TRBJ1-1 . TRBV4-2 TGTGCCAGCAGCCAAGGAATCCCTGAGGGGGGGCGCTGGACTGAAGCTTTCTTT CASSQGIPEGGRWTEAFF
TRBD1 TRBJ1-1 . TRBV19 TGTGCCGTTCGGGACAGAGCGAACACTGAAGCTTTCTTT CAVRDRANTEAFF
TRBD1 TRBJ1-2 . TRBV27 TGTGCCAGCAGTGGGGACAGCCGGGGGGGCTACACCTTC CASSGDSRGGYTF
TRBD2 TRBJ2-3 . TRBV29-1 TGCAGCGTAGACGGACTTGCGGGGGGATTCACAGATACGCAGTATTTT CSVDGLAGGFTDTQYF
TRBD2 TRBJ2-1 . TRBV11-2 TGTGCCAGCAGCTTAGTGTGGCGGGAGAACAATGAGCAGTTCTTC CASSLVWRENNEQFF
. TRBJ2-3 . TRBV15 TGTGCCACCAGCAGAGACGGGGCGGAGGATACGCAGTATTTT CATSRDGAEDTQYF
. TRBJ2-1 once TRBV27 TGTGCCAGCAGTTTACGGACTACGGGTGAGCAGTTCTTC CASSLRTTGEQFF
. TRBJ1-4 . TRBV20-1 TGCAGTGCTAGAGATGACACCTCGAAGCCGCTTTCTAATGAAAAACTGTTTTTT CSARDDTSKPLSNEKLFF
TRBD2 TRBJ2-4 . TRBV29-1 TGCAGCGCCCGGGGGGGCCATAAAAACATTCAGTACTTC CSARGGHKNIQYF
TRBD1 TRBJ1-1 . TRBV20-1 TGCAGTGCTAACAGGGGGTCTGGCACTGAAGCTTTCTTT CSANRGSGTEAFF
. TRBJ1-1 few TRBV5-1 TGCGCCAGCCGCGGATCGAACACTGAAGCTTTCTTT CASRGSNTEAFF
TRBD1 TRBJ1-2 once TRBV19 TGTGCCAGTAGTCCGTGGACAGGGGATAGTGGCTACACCTTC CASSPWTGDSGYTF
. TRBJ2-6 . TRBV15 TGTGCCACCACCCCCTATCGGGTGGCTGGGGCCAACGTCCTGACTTTC CATTPYRVAGANVLTF
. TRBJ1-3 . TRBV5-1 TGCGCCAGCATCCAGTCCCGATGGATCGAAAACACCATATATTTT CASIQSRWIENTIYF
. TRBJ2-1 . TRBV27 TGTGCCAGCAGTTCGCGACACTACAATGAGCAGTTCTTC CASSSRHYNEQFF
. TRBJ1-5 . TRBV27 TGTGCCAGCAGTTTATCGGGTGCCTTCAATCAGCCCCAGCATTTT CASSLSGAFNQPQHF
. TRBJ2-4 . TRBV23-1 TGCGCCAGCAGTCACGTAAAACAGGGCTGGGCCAAAAACATTCAGTACTTC CASSHVKQGWAKNIQYF
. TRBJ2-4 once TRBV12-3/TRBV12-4 TGTGCCAGCGGGGATAAAAACATTCAGTACTTC CASGDKNIQYF
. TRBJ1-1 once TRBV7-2 TGTGCCAGCAGCTTCCTCATCACTGAAGCTTTCTTT CASSFLITEAFF
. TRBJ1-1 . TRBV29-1 TGCAGCGTTGAAGATAGAGTGGGAGCTTTCTTT CSVEDRVGAFF
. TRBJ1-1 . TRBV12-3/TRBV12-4 TGTGCCAGCAACGACCCAGGGTTTTCGGCTGAAGCTTTCTTT CASNDPGFSAEAFF
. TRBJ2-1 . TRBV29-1 TGCAGCGTTGACGGACACTACAATGAGCAGTTCTTC CSVDGHYNEQFF
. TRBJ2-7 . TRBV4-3 TGCGCCAGCAGCCAAGATGGAGACGAGCAGTACTTC CASSQDGDEQYF
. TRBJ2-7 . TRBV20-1 TGCAGTGCTAGGGTTGCGGACTCATACGAAGAGTACTTC CSARVADSYEEYF
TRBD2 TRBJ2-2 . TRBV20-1 TGCAGTGCTAGAGATCGAGGCGGGAGAGACACCGGGGAGCTGTTTTTT CSARDRGGRDTGELFF
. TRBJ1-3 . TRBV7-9 TGTGCCAGCAGTTCGGGACCAGTTCGAAACACCATATATTTT CASSSGPVRNTIYF
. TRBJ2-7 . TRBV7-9 TGTGCCAGCAGCTATGCTAGCGACTACGAGCAGTACTTC CASSYASDYEQYF
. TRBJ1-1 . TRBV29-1 TGCAGCGTCCACAAGGGAGGAGCTTTCTTT CSVHKGGAFF
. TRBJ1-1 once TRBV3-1 TGTGCCAGCAGCCTTGGGAGAGAGTTGAACACTGAAGCTTTCTTT CASSLGRELNTEAFF
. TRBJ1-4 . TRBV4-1 TGCGCCAGCAGCCTTGACAGCAGCTTTAATGAAAAACTGTTTTTT CASSLDSSFNEKLFF
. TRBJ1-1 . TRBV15 TGTGCCACCAGCCCATATGGATCTGAAGCTTTCTTT CATSPYGSEAFF
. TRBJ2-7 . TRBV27 TGTGCCAGCAGATTGGACAGTGAGGGTTACGAGCAGTACTTC CASRLDSEGYEQYF
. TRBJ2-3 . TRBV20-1 TGCAGTGCTAGTGTTGCGTTCACAGATACGCAGTATTTT CSASVAFTDTQYF
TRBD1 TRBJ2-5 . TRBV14 TGTGCCAGCAGCCAAATATCGTCGACAGGGGCCCATGCGACCCAGTACTTC CASSQISSTGAHATQYF
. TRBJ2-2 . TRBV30 TGTGCCTGGGCCGAGATTACCGGGGAGCTGTTTTTT CAWAEITGELFF
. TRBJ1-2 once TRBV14 TGTGCCAGCAGCCAAGGAACAGCCTCCTATGGCTACACCTTC CASSQGTASYGYTF
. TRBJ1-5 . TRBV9 TGTGCCAGCAGCGCCGAAGCCTACAATCAGCCCCAGCATTTT CASSAEAYNQPQHF
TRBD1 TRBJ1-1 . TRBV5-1 TGCGCCAGCGCGACAGGGTGGAACACTGAAGCTTTCTTT CASATGWNTEAFF
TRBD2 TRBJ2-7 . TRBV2 TGTGCCAGCAGTGGCCTAGCGGGGGGACGGTCCTACGAGCAGTACTTC CASSGLAGGRSYEQYF
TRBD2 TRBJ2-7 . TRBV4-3 TGCGCCAGCAGCCTTACGGGAGTGGTGACGGGGGGCTCCTACGAGCAGTACTTC CASSLTGVVTGGSYEQYF
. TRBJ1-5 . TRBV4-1 TGCGCCAGCAGCCAGAAAGGTGGCCAGCCCCAGCATTTT CASSQKGGQPQHF
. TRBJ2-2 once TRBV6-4 TGTGCCAGCAGTGACTCGAGTGGGACCGGGGAGCTGTTTTTT CASSDSSGTGELFF
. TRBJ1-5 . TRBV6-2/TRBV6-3 TGTGCCAGCAGTTACCCGGGGGGCCAGCATTTT CASSYPGGQHF
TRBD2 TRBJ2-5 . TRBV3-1 TGTGCCAGCAGCCTCGGACTAGCCCAAGAGACCCAGTACTTC CASSLGLAQETQYF
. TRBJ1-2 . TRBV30 TGTGCCTCCCGAACCGCTAACTATGGCTACACCTTC CASRTANYGYTF
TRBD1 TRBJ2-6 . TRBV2 TGTGCCAGCAGCCCTGTGCGGGACAGGTCCTCTGGGGCCAACGTCCTGACTTTC CASSPVRDRSSGANVLTF
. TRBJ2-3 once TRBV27 TGTGCCAGCAGTTCGACACACCCAGATACGCAGTATTTT CASSSTHPDTQYF
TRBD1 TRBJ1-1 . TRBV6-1 TGTGCCAGCAGTGAAGAGGACAGGGAGGTGGAAACTGAAGCTTTCTTT CASSEEDREVETEAFF
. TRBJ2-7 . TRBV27 TGTGCCAGCAGGCCCGAGGGGCGCAGCTCCTACGAGCAGTACTTC CASRPEGRSSYEQYF
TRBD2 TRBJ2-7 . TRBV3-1 TGTGCCAGCAGCCAAGATCGACTAGCGGGAGGGCCTTCCAACGAGCAGTACTTC CASSQDRLAGGPSNEQYF